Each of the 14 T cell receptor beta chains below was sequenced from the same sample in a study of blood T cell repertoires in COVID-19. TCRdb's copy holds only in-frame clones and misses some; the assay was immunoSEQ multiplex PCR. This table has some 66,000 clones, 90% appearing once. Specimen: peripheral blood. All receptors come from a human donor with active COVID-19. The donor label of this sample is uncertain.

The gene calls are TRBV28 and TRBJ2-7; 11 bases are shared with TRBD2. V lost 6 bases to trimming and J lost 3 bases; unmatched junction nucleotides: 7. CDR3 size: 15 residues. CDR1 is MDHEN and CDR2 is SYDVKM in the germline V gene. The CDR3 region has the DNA TGTGCCAGCAGGTATGGGGGACTAGCGGTCTACGAGCAGTACTTC. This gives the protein CASRYGGLAVYEQYF.

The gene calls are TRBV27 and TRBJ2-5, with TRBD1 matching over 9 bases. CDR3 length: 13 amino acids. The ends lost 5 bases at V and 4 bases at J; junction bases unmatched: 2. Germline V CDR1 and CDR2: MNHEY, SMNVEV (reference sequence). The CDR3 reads CASSQTGGETQYF. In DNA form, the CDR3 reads TGTGCCAGCAGTCAGACAGGGGGAGAGACCCAGTACTTC.

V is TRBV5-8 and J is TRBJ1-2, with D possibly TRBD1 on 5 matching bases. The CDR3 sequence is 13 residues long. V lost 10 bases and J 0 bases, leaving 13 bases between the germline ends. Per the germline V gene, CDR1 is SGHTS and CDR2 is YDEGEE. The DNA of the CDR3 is TGTGCCTGTGCGACAGTAGCTAACTATGGCTACACCTTC. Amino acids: CACATVANYGYTF.

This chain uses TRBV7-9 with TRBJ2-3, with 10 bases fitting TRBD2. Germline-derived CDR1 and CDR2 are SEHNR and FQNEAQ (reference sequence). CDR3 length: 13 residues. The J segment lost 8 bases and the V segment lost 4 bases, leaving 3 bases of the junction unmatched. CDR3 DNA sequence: TGTGCCAGCAGCTCGGGACTAGCGAGTACGCAGTATTTT. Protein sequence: CASSSGLASTQYF.

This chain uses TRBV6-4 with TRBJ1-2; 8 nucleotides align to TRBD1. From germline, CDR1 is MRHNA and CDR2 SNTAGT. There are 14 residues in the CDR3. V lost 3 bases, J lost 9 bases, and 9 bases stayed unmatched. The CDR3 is CASSEGWQGASYTF. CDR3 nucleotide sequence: TGTGCCAGCAGTGAGGGATGGCAGGGGGCAAGCTACACCTTC.

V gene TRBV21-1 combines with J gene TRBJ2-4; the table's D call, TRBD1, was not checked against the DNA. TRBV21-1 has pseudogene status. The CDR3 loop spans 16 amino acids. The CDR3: CASSKLVQGAKNIQYF. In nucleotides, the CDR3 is TGTGCCAGCAGCAAACTAGTACAGGGAGCCAAAAACATTCAGTACTTC.

The CDR3 sequence is CASSLALSGGELFF. In DNA, the CDR3 is TGTGCCAGCAGCTTAGCGCTAAGTGGCGGGGAGCTGTTTTTT. V is TRBV7-2 and J is TRBJ2-2; D is undetermined. Trimming left V 0 bases short and J 7 bases short, with 9 bases between. This CDR3 comprises 14 residues. CDR1 is SGHTA, CDR2 FQGNSA, per germline.

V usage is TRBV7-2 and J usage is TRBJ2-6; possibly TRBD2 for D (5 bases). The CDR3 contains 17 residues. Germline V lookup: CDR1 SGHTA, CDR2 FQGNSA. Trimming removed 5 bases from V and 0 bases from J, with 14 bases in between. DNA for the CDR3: TGTGCCAGCAGCCCCGGGATTTTTATCTCTGGGGCCAACGTCCTGACTTTC. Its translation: CASSPGIFISGANVLTF.

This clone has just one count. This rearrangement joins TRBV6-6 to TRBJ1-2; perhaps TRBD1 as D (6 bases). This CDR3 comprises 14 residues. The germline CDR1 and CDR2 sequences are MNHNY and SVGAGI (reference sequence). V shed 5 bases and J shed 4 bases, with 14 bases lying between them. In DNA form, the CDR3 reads TGTGCCAGCAGTACGTCCGGACAGAGCTATGGCTACACCTTC. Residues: CASSTSGQSYGYTF.

CDR3 in DNA: TGTGCCAGCAGTTCTTTCCGCGAGCAGTACTTC. Translated, it gives CASSSFREQYF. This chain joins TRBV5-4 and TRBJ2-7, with unresolved D. Germline CDR1 SGHNT, CDR2 YYREEE (reference sequence). The CDR3 is made up of 11 amino acids. Trimming took off 5 bases at V and 6 bases at J, with 9 bases between the two ends.

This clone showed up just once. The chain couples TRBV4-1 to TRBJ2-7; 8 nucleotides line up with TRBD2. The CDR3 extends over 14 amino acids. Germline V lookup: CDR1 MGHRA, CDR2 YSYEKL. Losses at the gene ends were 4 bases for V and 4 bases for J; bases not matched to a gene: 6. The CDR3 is CASSPGGEGYEQYF. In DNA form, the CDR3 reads TGCGCCAGCAGCCCGGGAGGGGAGGGATACGAGCAGTACTTC.

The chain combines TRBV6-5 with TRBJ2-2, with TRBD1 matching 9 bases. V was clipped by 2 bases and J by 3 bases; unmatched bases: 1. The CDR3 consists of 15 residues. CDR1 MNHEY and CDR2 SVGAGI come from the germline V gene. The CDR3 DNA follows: TGTGCCAGCAGTTACGGACAGGGGTACACCGGGGAGCTGTTTTTT. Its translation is CASSYGQGYTGELFF.

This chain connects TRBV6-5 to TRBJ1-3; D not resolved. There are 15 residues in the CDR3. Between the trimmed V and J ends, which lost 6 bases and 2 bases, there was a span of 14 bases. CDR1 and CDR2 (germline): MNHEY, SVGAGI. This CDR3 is CASREASAAGNTIYF. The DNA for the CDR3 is TGTGCCAGCAGGGAGGCGTCGGCAGCTGGAAACACCATATATTTT.

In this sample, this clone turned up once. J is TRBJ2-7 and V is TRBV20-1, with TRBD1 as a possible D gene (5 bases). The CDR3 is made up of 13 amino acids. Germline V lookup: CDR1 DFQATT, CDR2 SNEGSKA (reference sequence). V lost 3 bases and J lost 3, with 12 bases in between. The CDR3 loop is CSASPPGYYEQYF. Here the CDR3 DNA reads TGCAGTGCTAGTCCCCCAGGGTACTACGAGCAGTACTTC.